The 30 T cell receptor beta chains below come from one sample, sequenced in a study of spatial heterogeneity in lung cancer. Each CDR3 protein gets one entry after TCRdb re-called the 5' RACE reads with MiXCR. The sample consists of some 5,100 distinct CDR3 sequences, approximately 24% of them appearing once. Described time point: sample taken at primary tumor resection. Tumor, nontumor lung or frozen PBMC supplied whole RNA that was sequenced unsorted. The source material was PBMCs, sampled at surgery. Every receptor here comes from a male donor with early-stage non-small cell lung cancer.

The chain uses TRBV6-5 and TRBJ2-2; D gene unclear. The ends were cut back, 5 bases at V and 0 bases at J, with 10 bases in the middle. There are 15 residues in the CDR3. The germline V gene has CDR1 MNHEY and CDR2 SVGAGI. CDR3 sequence reads: CASSRVASNTGELFF. In DNA form, the CDR3 reads TGTGCCAGCAGTCGCGTGGCATCGAACACCGGGGAGCTGTTTTTT.

This clonotype is medium-sized (0.01 to 0.1%) in the sample. This chain joins TRBV11-1 and TRBJ2-5; D call uncertain. There are 11 residues in the CDR3. Germline V gives CDR1 SGHAT, CDR2 FQDESV (reference sequence). The V and J ends lost 3 bases and 4 bases respectively, with 3 bases between them. The CDR3 DNA reads TGTGCCAGCAGCTTTGGAGAGACCCAGTACTTC. This gives the protein CASSFGETQYF.

The V and J genes are TRBV7-3 and TRBJ1-2; the D is unclear. V was pared by 5 bases and J by 2 bases, with 9 bases between. This CDR3 has 13 amino acids. The germline V gene has CDR1 SGHTA and CDR2 FQGTGA. CDR3 DNA: TGTGCCAGCAGCCTAGGGTTCAACTATGGCTACACCTTC. Encoded protein: CASSLGFNYGYTF. Variable domain in full (rest from reference TRBV7-3 and TRBJ1-2): GAGVSQTPSNKVTEKGKYVELRCDPISGHTALYWYRQSLGQGPEFLIYFQGTGAADDSGLPNDRFFAVRPEGSVSTLKIQRTERGDSAVYLCASSLGFNYGYTFGSGTRLTVV.

This clonotype is termed medium-sized. The V and J genes are TRBV7-8 and TRBJ2-7; D unresolved. This CDR3 spans 13 amino acids. Germline V gives CDR1 SGHVS, CDR2 FQNEAQ. The ends were cut back, 2 bases at V and 3 bases at J, with 8 bases in the middle. DNA of the CDR3: TGTGCCAGCAGCTTATCCGGCAGCTACGAGCAGTACTTC. Its translation is CASSLSGSYEQYF.

This chain links TRBV5-1 with TRBJ2-3; no reliable D call. The germline CDR1 and CDR2 sequences are SGHRS and YFSETQ. The CDR3 runs to 15 residues. V was shortened by 4 bases and J by 2 bases, with 14 bases between the two germline ends. This chain's CDR3 is CASSIVLPTTDTQYF. In DNA, the CDR3 is TGCGCCAGCAGCATAGTTTTGCCCACCACAGATACGCAGTATTTT.

This clonotype qualifies as medium-sized. This sequence joins TRBV20-1 and TRBJ2-5; D is unresolved. Germline V CDR1 and CDR2: DFQATT, SNEGSKA (reference sequence). Trimming cost V 0 bases and J 2 bases, with 13 bases left between them. CDR3 size: 15 residues. CDR3 residues: CSARDLSVSQETQYF. The CDR3 DNA is TGCAGTGCTAGAGACTTAAGCGTTTCACAAGAGACCCAGTACTTC.

The chain is built from TRBV10-3 and TRBJ2-3; 10 nucleotides align to TRBD2. The CDR3 covers 18 residues. V dropped 2 bases and J dropped 0; count of bases not matched to a gene: 8. CDR1 is ENHRY and CDR2 is SYGVKD in the germline V gene. CDR3 region: CAISERPGLALSTDTQYF. DNA for the CDR3: TGTGCCATCAGTGAGAGACCGGGACTAGCGCTAAGCACAGATACGCAGTATTTT.

The chain joins TRBV7-9 to TRBJ1-6, with D hard to call. Trimming stripped 0 bases from V and 18 bases from J, with 12 bases between. CDR3 length: 12 residues. Germline assignment: CDR1 SEHNR and CDR2 FQNEAQ (reference sequence). The CDR3: CASSLASQATHF. The CDR3 nucleotides read TGTGCCAGCAGCTTAGCGAGTCAGGCCACCCACTTT.

This clonotype turned up a few times. This chain uses TRBV5-1 with TRBJ2-7, with D possibly TRBD2 on 6 matching bases. V gave up 0 bases and J gave up 6 bases, with 25 bases separating them. Germline CDR1 is SGHRS and CDR2 is YFSETQ. The CDR3 sequence is 18 residues long. CDR3 region: CASSLAYTAGTQRGEQYV. Here the CDR3 DNA reads TGCGCCAGCAGCTTGGCCTATACCGCGGGGACGCAAAGGGGCGAGCAGTACGTC.

The rearrangement links TRBV10-3 to TRBJ2-7; TRBD1 aligns across 8 bases. The CDR3 spans 12 residues. Germline V CDR1 and CDR2: ENHRY, SYGVKD. V dropped 10 bases and J dropped 3; count of bases not matched to a gene: 5. The CDR3 here is CATGQGFYEQYF. The CDR3 nucleotides are TGTGCCACCGGACAGGGATTCTACGAGCAGTACTTC.

This chain connects TRBV3-1 to TRBJ2-6; 8 nucleotides agree with TRBD1. Trimming removed 3 bases from V and 1 base from J; junction bases left unmatched: 8. The CDR3 covers 18 residues. Germline CDR1 and CDR2: LGHDT and YNNKEL (reference sequence). The CDR3 spells CASSHLQRDRSGANVLTF. CDR3 sequence (DNA): TGTGCCAGCAGCCATCTTCAGAGGGACAGGTCTGGGGCCAACGTCCTGACTTTC.

By share, this clonotype ranks as medium-sized. V usage is TRBV9 and J usage is TRBJ1-1; unclear D gene. CDR1 is SGDLS, CDR2 YYNGEE, per germline. The CDR3 extends over 15 amino acids. The V and J ends lost 0 bases and 1 base respectively, with 10 bases between them. CDR3 in DNA: TGTGCCAGCAGCGTAGGCGGCAGGCAGAACACTGAAGCTTTCTTT. It codes for CASSVGGRQNTEAFF.

This clonotype rates as medium-sized (0.01 to 0.1%). The rearrangement uses TRBV7-3 and TRBJ2-1, with a possible D match to TRBD2 (6 bases). Trimming removed 2 bases at V and 5 bases at J, with 13 bases between. The germline gives CDR1 SGHTA, CDR2 FQGTGA. CDR3 length: 15 residues. The CDR3 reads CASSLVGGEHNEQFF. CDR3 bases: TGTGCCAGCAGCTTAGTTGGCGGGGAGCACAATGAGCAGTTCTTC.

The sample holds a few counts of this clonotype. This chain connects TRBV11-2 to TRBJ2-1; 9 positions match TRBD2. The CDR3 has 15 amino acids. J gave up 5 bases and V 5 bases, and 7 bases lay outside the gene matches. Germline CDR1 SGHAT, CDR2 FQNNGV. The CDR3 spells CASSVQASGDNEQFF. The CDR3 nucleotides are TGTGCCAGCAGCGTACAAGCTAGCGGGGACAATGAGCAGTTCTTC.

The chain uses TRBV18 and TRBJ2-1; 7 positions match TRBD2. This CDR3 comprises 15 residues. Germline CDR1 and CDR2: KGHSH and LQKENI. V lost 3 bases and J lost 7; bases outside the gene matches: 9. This CDR3 is CASSPMDVGGNEQFF. The CDR3 DNA sequence: TGTGCCAGCTCACCGATGGACGTGGGAGGGAATGAGCAGTTCTTC. Full variable domain (rest looked up from reference TRBV18 and TRBJ2-1): NAGVMQNPRHLVRRRGQEARLRCSPMKGHSHVYWYRQLPEEGLKFMVYLQKENIIDESGMPKERFSAEFPKEGPSILRIQQVVRGDSAAYFCASSPMDVGGNEQFFGPGTRLTVL.

This clonotype is deemed medium-sized. This sequence joins TRBV6-2 or TRBV6-3 and TRBJ2-2; 9 bases line up with TRBD2. The ends lost 6 bases at V and 4 bases at J; junction bases unmatched: 12. Germline CDR1 MNHEY, CDR2 SVGEGT. This CDR3 is built from 17 residues. CDR3 loop: CASRQLGLARSTGELFF. CDR3 nucleotide sequence: TGTGCCAGCAGGCAACTCGGACTAGCGAGAAGCACCGGGGAGCTGTTTTTT.

V and J are TRBV12-3 or TRBV12-4 and TRBJ2-7; the D gene could be TRBD1 or TRBD2 (5 bases each). This CDR3 has 13 amino acids. Trimming stripped 2 bases from V and 5 bases from J, with 10 bases between. The CDR3 loop reads CASSLMGVHEQYF. The CDR3 DNA reads TGTGCCAGCAGTTTAATGGGGGTCCACGAGCAGTACTTC.

By sample share, this clonotype is medium-sized. The rearrangement joins TRBV9 to TRBJ2-1; TRBD1 is a possible D gene (5 bases). Germline V CDR1 and CDR2: SGDLS, YYNGEE. CDR3 length: 14 residues. V lost 0 bases and J lost 8, with 12 bases in between. CDR3 DNA: TGTGCCAGCAGCGTAGCCTACAGGAGCGATGAGCAGTTCTTC. This encodes CASSVAYRSDEQFF.

This clonotype came up many times. The chain combines TRBV25-1 with TRBJ2-7; D is ambiguous. Germline CDR1 reads MGHDK; CDR2 reads SYGVNS. CDR3 length equals 12 residues. Trimming removed 3 bases at V and 2 bases at J, with 5 bases between. CDR3 loop: CASSDLAYEQYF. DNA of the CDR3: TGTGCCAGCAGTGACTTGGCCTACGAGCAGTACTTC.

This clonotype is medium-sized within its sample. The chain links TRBV7-2 to TRBJ2-7; no definite D call. V dropped 5 bases and J dropped 4 bases, with 12 bases sitting between them. Looked up from germline, CDR1 is SGHTA and CDR2 is FQGNSA. CDR3 length: 13 amino acids. The CDR3 sequence is CASSTQAGYEQYF. The CDR3 bases are TGTGCCAGCAGCACCCAAGCCGGGTACGAGCAGTACTTC.

The chain links TRBV4-2 to TRBJ2-3; perhaps TRBD2 as D (5 bases). The germline V gene has CDR1 LGHNA and CDR2 YNFKEQ. The V gene lost 0 bases and the J gene lost 2 bases, with 15 bases spanning the gap. The CDR3 extends over 17 amino acids. CDR3 in DNA: TGTGCCAGCAGCCAAGATTGGGCCCAGCGGACCACAGATACGCAGTATTTT. Translating gives CASSQDWAQRTTDTQYF.

This clonotype is medium-sized in the sample. The chain combines TRBV6-5 with TRBJ2-1; the match to TRBD1 covers 9 bases. The CDR3 length is 16 residues. With 6 bases clipped from V and 4 bases from J, the junction kept 10 bases outside the gene matches. CDR1 MNHEY and CDR2 SVGAGI come from the germline V gene. DNA of the CDR3: TGTGCCAGCAGCCCAAGTACAGGGGGCAGTTACAATGAGCAGTTCTTC. It codes for CASSPSTGGSYNEQFF.

This clonotype is termed medium-sized. V gene TRBV6-4 combines with J gene TRBJ2-3; 12 bases match TRBD2. V lost 0 bases to trimming and J lost 6 bases; unmatched junction nucleotides: 7. The CDR3 is 17 amino acids. Germline V gene lookup returns CDR1 MRHNA and CDR2 SNTAGT. The CDR3 bases are TGTGCCAGCAGTGACTCGGCTAGCGGGGGGGCCTGGGATACGCAGTATTTT. It yields the protein CASSDSASGGAWDTQYF.

This sequence joins TRBV9 and TRBJ2-1; 11 positions agree with TRBD2. Looked up from germline, CDR1 is SGDLS and CDR2 is YYNGEE. After removal of 3 bases from V and 4 bases from J, the junction contained 9 bases not matched to a gene. This CDR3 is 17 amino acids long. The CDR3: CASSGELAGAFYNEQFF. For the CDR3, the DNA is TGTGCCAGCAGCGGCGAACTAGCGGGGGCATTTTACAATGAGCAGTTCTTC.

V is TRBV29-1 and J is TRBJ2-7; D remains unclear. V was shortened by 7 bases and J by 1 base, with 8 bases between the two germline ends. CDR1 is SQVTM and CDR2 is ANQGSEA in the germline V gene. The CDR3 covers 11 residues. CDR3 loop: CSARNSYEQYF. CDR3 sequence (DNA): TGCAGCGCCCGGAATTCCTACGAGCAGTACTTC.

This clonotype is judged medium-sized (0.01 to 0.1%). The chain carries TRBV11-2 and TRBJ2-1; D not resolved. The germline CDR1 and CDR2 sequences are SGHAT and FQNNGV. V was trimmed by 1 base and J by 3 bases, leaving 4 bases between them. CDR3 size: 13 residues. CDR3 amino acids: CASSLGDYNEQFF. The CDR3 bases are TGTGCCAGCAGCTTAGGGGACTACAATGAGCAGTTCTTC.

This clonotype is categorized as medium-sized. The V gene is TRBV28, the J gene TRBJ2-1, with D uncertain. CDR1 MDHEN and CDR2 SYDVKM come from the germline V gene. The CDR3 consists of 15 residues. Trimming shortened V by 6 bases and J by 0 bases, and 12 bases separated the two germline ends. CDR3 in amino acids: CASRDLEVSYNEQFF. CDR3 nucleotides: TGTGCCAGCAGAGATCTAGAAGTCTCCTACAATGAGCAGTTCTTC.

The chain links TRBV12-3 or TRBV12-4 to TRBJ1-3; D is undetermined. The germline V and J ends were trimmed by 2 bases and 0 bases, with 2 bases remaining between them. The CDR3 has 13 residues. Here the CDR3 DNA reads TGTGCCAGCAGTTTAAACTCTGGAAACACCATATATTTT. Translation gives CASSLNSGNTIYF.

CDR3 amino acids: CSATRQGALNYGYTF. For the CDR3, the DNA is TGCAGTGCTACGAGACAGGGGGCATTGAACTATGGCTACACCTTC. The chain uses TRBV20-1 and TRBJ1-2; 10 bases agree with TRBD1. The ends lost 4 bases at V and 2 bases at J; junction bases unmatched: 7. Looked up from germline, CDR1 is DFQATT and CDR2 is SNEGSKA (reference sequence). This CDR3 is 15 amino acids long.

For this clonotype: A single base separates this from a much larger clone, so it may be a read error. Written as DNA, the CDR3 is TGTGCCAGCAGCTTAACGCCCTGGACAGGCCGCTCCAATAATTCACCCCTCCACTTT. Encoded protein: CASSLTPWTGRSNNSPLHF. This sequence joins TRBV7-9 and TRBJ1-6; 7 bases match TRBD1. The CDR3 contains 19 residues. Germline assignment: CDR1 SEHNR and CDR2 FQNEAQ (reference sequence).